This TCR beta chain was obtained from a study of OX40 agonist ivuxolimab in advanced cancers. The overall study: Head and neck, renal cell, melanoma or hepatocellular carcinoma were the cancers that dose-escalation patients had.

Blood draws occurred at baseline, cycle 4 day 1, and cycle 7 day 1. Profiling relied on immunoSEQ multiplex PCR, and the TCRdb table lists in-frame clones only, not all of them. The sample includes roughly 33,000 clones, over 60% of them seen just once. This clone was detected only a few times. The antigen is not known. Overall study findings and caveats: Clonal expansion by week 6 occurred in CD4+ and CD8+ blood T cells (at 0.1 to 3.0 mg/kg).

V dropped 2 bases and J dropped 8 bases, with 9 bases sitting between them. Germline V gene sequence: CDR1 SGHAT, CDR2 FQDESV (reference sequence). The CDR3 runs to 12 residues. The sample here was CD4+ or CD8+ T cells sorted from blood, taken in a trial of the OX40 agonist ivuxolimab. The rearrangement joins TRBV11-1 to TRBJ1-1, with a tentative D call TRBD1 (5 bases). The source of this sequence is an adult with an advanced solid tumor such as melanoma, head and neck, liver or kidney cancer. The CDR3 sequence: CASSLLGREAFF. DNA of the CDR3: TGTGCCAGCAGCTTACTGGGACGAGAAGCTTTCTTT.